These 11 T cell receptor beta chains originate from one sample sequenced in a study. TCRdb re-called the 5' RACE reads with MiXCR, one entry per CDR3 protein. The profile shows under 65,000 distinct CDR3 sequences, about 28% of them singletons. The sample consisted of tumor-infiltrating memory CD4+ T cells sorted from the breast tumor. Subset denoted: memory CD4+ T cells, CD4+CD45RO+CD25-. These receptor sequences come from a female donor with breast cancer.

By sample share, this clonotype is medium-sized. This sequence joins TRBV24-1 and TRBJ2-3, with 9 bases that match TRBD1. Trimming took 1 base from V and 5 from J; bases not matched to a gene: 9. The germline V gene encodes CDR1 KGHDR and CDR2 SFDVKD. This CDR3 contains 17 residues. For the CDR3, the DNA is TGTGCCACCAGTGATTTTGGGAACAGGGGGCGCAAAGATACGCAGTATTTT. The encoded protein is CATSDFGNRGRKDTQYF.

Concerning this clonotype itself: The CDR3 carries no conserved terminal phenylalanine or tryptophan, so it likely arises from a read error. V usage is TRBV29-1 and J usage is TRBJ1-2; a weak D match, TRBD1 (5 bases). Per the germline V gene, CDR1 is SQVTM and CDR2 is ANQGSEA. Trimming took off 4 bases at V and 8 bases at J, with 17 bases between the two ends. The CDR3 is 13 amino acids. CDR3 region: CSVVVPVTGGYTL. CDR3 DNA sequence: TGCAGCGTTGTAGTCCCGGTAACAGGCGGCTACACCCTC.

This clonotype was seen more than once but under ten times. The V and J genes are TRBV7-9 and TRBJ1-1; 8 bases line up with TRBD1. Trimming removed 2 bases from V and 7 bases from J; junction bases left unmatched: 6. The germline V gene has CDR1 SEHNR and CDR2 FQNEAQ (reference sequence). The CDR3 runs 14 residues. This CDR3 reads CASSLIDRGGEAFF. CDR3 nucleotides: TGTGCCAGCAGCTTAATCGACAGGGGTGGTGAAGCTTTCTTT.

The V call is TRBV28, the J call TRBJ1-6; tentatively, D is TRBD1 (5 bases). Germline V lookup: CDR1 MDHEN, CDR2 SYDVKM. The CDR3 has 14 amino acids. The germline V and J ends were trimmed by 6 bases and 7 bases, with 13 bases remaining between them. The CDR3 loop reads CASRSGGYNSPLHF. CDR3 nucleotide sequence: TGTGCCAGCAGGTCGGGGGGTTACAATTCACCCCTCCACTTT.

This clonotype was seen more than once but under ten times. This sequence joins TRBV7-8 and TRBJ2-2; D unclear. Trimming took 5 bases from V and 0 from J, leaving 4 bases between them. From germline, CDR1 is SGHVS and CDR2 FQNEAQ. This CDR3 contains 13 residues. CDR3 sequence (DNA): TGTGCCAGCAGCGGAGCGAACACCGGGGAGCTGTTTTTT. Its protein is CASSGANTGELFF.

The CDR3 DNA reads TGTGCCAGCAGCTTACTACTAGCGGGATACAATGAGCAGTTCTTC. Its translation: CASSLLLAGYNEQFF. The genes are TRBV7-2 and TRBJ2-1, with 10 positions matching TRBD2. The CDR3 sequence is 15 residues long. The germline V gene encodes CDR1 SGHTA and CDR2 FQGNSA. The V segment lost 2 bases and the J segment 4 bases; nucleotides outside the gene matches: 2.

The V call is TRBV12-3 or TRBV12-4, the J call TRBJ1-5; 8 bases align to TRBD1. The CDR3 sequence is 15 residues long. Losses at the gene ends were 8 bases for V and 5 bases for J; bases not matched to a gene: 11. CDR3 in amino acids: CASCSTGVRYQPQHF. The CDR3 DNA is TGTGCCAGCTGCTCGACAGGGGTTCGGTATCAGCCCCAGCATTTT.

The chain links TRBV20-1 to TRBJ1-6; 7 bases are a match to TRBD1. After removal of 0 bases from V and 7 bases from J, the junction contained 12 bases not matched to a gene. The CDR3 is 17 residues long. Germline loops: CDR1 DFQATT, CDR2 SNEGSKA (reference sequence). CDR3 in DNA: TGCAGTGCTAGAGATCCGCGCCGAGGGGGCGTCAATTCACCCCTCCACTTT. Residues: CSARDPRRGGVNSPLHF.

This clonotype has more than one count but fewer than ten. The genes are TRBV12-3 or TRBV12-4 and TRBJ1-1; D might be TRBD1 (5 bases). Trimming removed 6 bases at V and 8 bases at J, with 13 bases between. CDR3 length equals 12 residues. The CDR3 sequence: CASRGWTPEAFF. Written as DNA, the CDR3 is TGTGCCAGCAGGGGATGGACACCCGAAGCTTTCTTT.

In nucleotides, the CDR3 is TGTGCCAGCAGCCGGGGGACTGAAGCTTTCTTT. As protein: CASSRGTEAFF. The chain employs TRBV6-5 and TRBJ1-1; TRBD1 might be the D (5 bases). This CDR3 comprises 11 residues. The V gene lost 6 bases and the J gene lost 5 bases, with 7 bases spanning the gap. The germline V gene encodes CDR1 MNHEY and CDR2 SVGAGI.

This clonotype has only a few counts. The chain is built from TRBV20-1 and TRBJ2-3; D perhaps matches TRBD2 (5 bases). Germline CDR1 reads DFQATT; CDR2 reads SNEGSKA (reference sequence). The V and J ends lost 0 bases and 3 bases respectively, with 10 bases between them. This CDR3 contains 14 residues. CDR3 amino acids: CSARDRGVTDTQYF. CDR3 sequence (DNA): TGCAGTGCTAGAGATCGGGGTGTAACAGATACGCAGTATTTT.